One T cell receptor beta chain is described in this entry. Its specificity is unknown. Germline CDR1 SGHRS, CDR2 YFSETQ. Trimming at V came to 3 bases and at J to 2 bases, leaving 6 bases not matched to a gene. The CDR3 totals 16 residues. Generated by immunoSEQ multiplex PCR, the TCRdb table keeps only in-frame clones and is missing some. The table shows about 59,000 clones, with around 68% occurring only once. The data belong to a study of radiotherapy plus CTLA-4 blockade in lung cancer. Overall study: Objective responses arose in approximately 19% of patients, and approximately 28% experienced disease control. Study-wide findings and caveats: The best prediction of response reportedly came from early blood T cell clone dynamics, with interferon-beta. Researchers report tumor-derived TCR clones expanding in blood after radiotherapy plus ipilimumab.

V usage is TRBV5-1 and J usage is TRBJ2-3; 10 bases match TRBD2. The source material was peripheral blood, sampled from a patient treated with radiotherapy plus ipilimumab. The sequence came from a human donor with non-small cell lung cancer whose response to radiotherapy plus ipilimumab could not be evaluated. The CDR3 loop reads CASSSRLAGDTDTQYF. The CDR3 coding sequence is TGCGCCAGCAGCTCCCGACTAGCGGGCGACACAGATACGCAGTATTTT.